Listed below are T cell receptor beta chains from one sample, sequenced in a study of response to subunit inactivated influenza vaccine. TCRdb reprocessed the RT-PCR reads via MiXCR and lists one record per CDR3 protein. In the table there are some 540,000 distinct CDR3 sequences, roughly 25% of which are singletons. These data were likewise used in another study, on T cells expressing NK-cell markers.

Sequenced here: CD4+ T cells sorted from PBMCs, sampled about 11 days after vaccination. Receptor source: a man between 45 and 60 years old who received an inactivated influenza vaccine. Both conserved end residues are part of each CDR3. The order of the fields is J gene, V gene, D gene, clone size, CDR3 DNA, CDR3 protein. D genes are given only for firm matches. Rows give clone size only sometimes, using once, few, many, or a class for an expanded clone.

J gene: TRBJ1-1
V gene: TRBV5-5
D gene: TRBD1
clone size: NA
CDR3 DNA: TGTGCCAGCAGCAACGAGTATCTCGACAGGGTCGCTGAAGCTTTCTTT
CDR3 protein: CASSNEYLDRVAEAFF

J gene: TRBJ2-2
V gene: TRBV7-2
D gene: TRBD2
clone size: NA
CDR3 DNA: TGTGCCAGCAGGTTCCCGGGGGGGAACACCGGGGAGCTGTTTTTT
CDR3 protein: CASRFPGGNTGELFF

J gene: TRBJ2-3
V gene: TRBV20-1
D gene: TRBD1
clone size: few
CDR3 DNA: TGCAGTGCCAAGGGACAGGGCACAGATACGCAGTATTTT
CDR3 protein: CSAKGQGTDTQYF

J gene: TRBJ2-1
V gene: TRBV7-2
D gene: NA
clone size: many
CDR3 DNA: TGTGCCAGCAGCTTAGTAGCGACACAGGAGTTCTTC
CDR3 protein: CASSLVATQEFF

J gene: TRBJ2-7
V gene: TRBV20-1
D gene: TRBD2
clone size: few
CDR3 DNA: TGCAGTGCCGCCCCCGGGACTAGGTCAGACGAGCAGTACTTC
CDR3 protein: CSAAPGTRSDEQYF

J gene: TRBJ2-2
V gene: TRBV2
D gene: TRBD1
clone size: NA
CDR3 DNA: TGTGCCACGGGACAGGGGGAGACAGGGGAGCTGTTTTTT
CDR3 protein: CATGQGETGELFF

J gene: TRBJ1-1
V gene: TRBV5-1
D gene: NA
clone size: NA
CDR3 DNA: TGTGCCAGCAGTTTCAACAGGAACACTGAAGCTTTCTTT
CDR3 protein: CASSFNRNTEAFF

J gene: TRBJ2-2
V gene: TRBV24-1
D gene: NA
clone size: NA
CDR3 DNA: TGTGCCACCAGTGACCGCAACAGGGCGGGCACCGGGGAGCTGTTTTTT
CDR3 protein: CATSDRNRAGTGELFF

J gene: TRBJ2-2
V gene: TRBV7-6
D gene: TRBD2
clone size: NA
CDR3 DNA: TGTGCCAGCAGCTTACTTGGGACTAGCGCGAACACCGGGGAGCTGTTTTTT
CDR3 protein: CASSLLGTSANTGELFF

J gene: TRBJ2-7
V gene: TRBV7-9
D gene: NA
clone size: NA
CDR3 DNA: TGTGCCAGCAGCCAGGGATTATTCGACGAGCAGTACTTC
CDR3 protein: CASSQGLFDEQYF

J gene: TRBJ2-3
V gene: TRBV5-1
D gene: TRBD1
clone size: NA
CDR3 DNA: TGCGCCAGCAGCCACCGGGACAGCAGCACAGATACGCAGTATTTT
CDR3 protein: CASSHRDSSTDTQYF

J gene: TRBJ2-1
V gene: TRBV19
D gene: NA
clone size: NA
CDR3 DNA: TGTGCCAGTAGTATACGGCGGGAATCGTACAATGAGCAGTTCTTC
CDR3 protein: CASSIRRESYNEQFF

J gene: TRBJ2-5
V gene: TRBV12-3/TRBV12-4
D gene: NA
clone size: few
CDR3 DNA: TGTGCCAGCAGTTTGGGGAGGAGGACTCAGGGAGATACCCAGTACTTC
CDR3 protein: CASSLGRRTQGDTQYF

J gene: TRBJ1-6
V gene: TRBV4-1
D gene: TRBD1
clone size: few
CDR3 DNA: TGCGCCAGCAGCCAAGCGTACCACAGGGGCAATTCACCCCTCCACTTT
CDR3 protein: CASSQAYHRGNSPLHF

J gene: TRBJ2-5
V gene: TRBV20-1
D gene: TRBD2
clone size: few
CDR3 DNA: TGCAGCGCGACTAGCGGGAGGGCCATGGAGACCCAGTACTTC
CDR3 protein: CSATSGRAMETQYF

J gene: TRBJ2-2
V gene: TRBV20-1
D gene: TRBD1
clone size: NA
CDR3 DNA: TGCAGTGCTACAACAGGGGGCCTCGGGGAGCTGTTTTTT
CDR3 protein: CSATTGGLGELFF

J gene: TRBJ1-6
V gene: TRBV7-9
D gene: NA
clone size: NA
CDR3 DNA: TGTGCCAGCAGCTTAGGGCAGCTTAATTCACCCCTCCACTTT
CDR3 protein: CASSLGQLNSPLHF

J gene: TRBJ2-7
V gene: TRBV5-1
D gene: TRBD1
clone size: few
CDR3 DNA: TGCGCCAGCAGCCCGACAGGGTTAAGGAACGAGCAGTACTTC
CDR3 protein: CASSPTGLRNEQYF

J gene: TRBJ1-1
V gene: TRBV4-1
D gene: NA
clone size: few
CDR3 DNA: TGCGCCAGCAGCCAAGTGATGGGGGGAAGGCCTGAAGCTTTCTTT
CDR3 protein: CASSQVMGGRPEAFF

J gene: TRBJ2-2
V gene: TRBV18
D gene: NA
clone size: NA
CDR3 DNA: TGTGCCAGCTCACCACCGAGCAGTACCTACACCGGGGAGCTGTTTTTT
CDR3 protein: CASSPPSSTYTGELFF

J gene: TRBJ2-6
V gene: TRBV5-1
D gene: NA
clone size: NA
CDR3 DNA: TGCGCCAGCAGCGTACAGGGTTCTGGGGCCAACGTCCTGACTTTC
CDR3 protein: CASSVQGSGANVLTF

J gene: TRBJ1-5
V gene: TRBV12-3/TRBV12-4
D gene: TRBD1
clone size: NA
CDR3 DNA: TGTGCCAGCAGTAGGGACAGCCCCTCGCCCCAGCATTTT
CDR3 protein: CASSRDSPSPQHF

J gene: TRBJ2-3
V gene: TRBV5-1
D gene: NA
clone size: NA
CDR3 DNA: TGCGCCAGCAGCGATAGGGCAGGGCCGGATACGCAGTATTTT
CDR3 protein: CASSDRAGPDTQYF

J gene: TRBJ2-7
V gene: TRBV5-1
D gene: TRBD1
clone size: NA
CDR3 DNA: TGCGCCAGCAGCTTTGGACAGGGATTAGGTGGGCCTATTAATGTGCGGTACGAGCAGTACTTC
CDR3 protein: CASSFGQGLGGPINVRYEQYF

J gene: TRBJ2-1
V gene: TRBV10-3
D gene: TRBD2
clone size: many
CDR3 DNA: TGTGCCATCAGCGGACTAGCAAATGAGCAGTTCTTC
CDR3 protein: CAISGLANEQFF

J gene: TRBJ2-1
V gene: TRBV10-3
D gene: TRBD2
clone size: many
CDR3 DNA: TGTGCCATCAGACCCCCCACTAGCGTGAATGAGCAGTTCTTC
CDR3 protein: CAIRPPTSVNEQFF

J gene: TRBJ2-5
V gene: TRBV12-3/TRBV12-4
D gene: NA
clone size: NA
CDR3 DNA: TGTGCCAGCAGTTTTGGGGGCGCGAAGACCCAGTACTTC
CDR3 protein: CASSFGGAKTQYF

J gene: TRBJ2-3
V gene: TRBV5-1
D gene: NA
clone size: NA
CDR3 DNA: TGCGCCAGCAGCTTAATTAGATTAGATACGCAGTATTTT
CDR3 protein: CASSLIRLDTQYF

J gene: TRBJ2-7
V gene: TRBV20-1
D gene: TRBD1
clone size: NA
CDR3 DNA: TGCAGTACGGACAGGAAGAACTTGGAGCAGTACTTC
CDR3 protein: CSTDRKNLEQYF

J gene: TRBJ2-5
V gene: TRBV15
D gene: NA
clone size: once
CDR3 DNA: TGTGCCACCAGCAGAGTGAAAGGAGAGACCCAGTACTTC
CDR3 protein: CATSRVKGETQYF

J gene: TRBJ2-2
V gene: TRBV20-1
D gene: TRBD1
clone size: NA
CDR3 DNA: TGCAGTGCTAGGAGGACAGGGGGCGCGAACACCGGGGAGCTGTTTTTT
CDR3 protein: CSARRTGGANTGELFF

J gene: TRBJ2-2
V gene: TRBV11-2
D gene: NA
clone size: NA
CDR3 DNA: TGTGCCAGCAGCTTAGTCAGGTCGAACACCGGGGAGCTGTTTTTT
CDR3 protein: CASSLVRSNTGELFF

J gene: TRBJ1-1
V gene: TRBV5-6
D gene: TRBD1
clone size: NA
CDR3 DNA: TGTGCCAGCAGCTCAACCGGGACAGCGAACACTGAAGCTTTCTTT
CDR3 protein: CASSSTGTANTEAFF

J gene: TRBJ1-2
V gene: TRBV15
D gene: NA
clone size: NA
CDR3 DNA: TGTGCCACCAGCAGAGATCTGGGGGATGGCTACACCTTC
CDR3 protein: CATSRDLGDGYTF

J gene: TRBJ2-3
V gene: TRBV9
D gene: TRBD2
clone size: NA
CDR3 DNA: TGTGCCAGCAGCTTAACCGGGACTAGCGGGACGTTAGATACGCAGTATTTT
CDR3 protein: CASSLTGTSGTLDTQYF

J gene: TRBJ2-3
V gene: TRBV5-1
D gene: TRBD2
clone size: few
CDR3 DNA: TGCGCCAGCAGCAAAGGACTAGTTCGCACAGATACGCAGTATTTT
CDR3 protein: CASSKGLVRTDTQYF

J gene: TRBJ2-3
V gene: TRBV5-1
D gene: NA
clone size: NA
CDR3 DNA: TGCGCCACCCGGAAGAGGGAGAGCGGCACAGATACGCAGTATTTT
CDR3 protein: CATRKRESGTDTQYF

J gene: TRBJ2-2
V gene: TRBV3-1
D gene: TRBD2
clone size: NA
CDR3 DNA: TGTGCCAGCAGCCAAGAACTAGCGTTCAACACCGGGGAGCTGTTTTTT
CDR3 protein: CASSQELAFNTGELFF

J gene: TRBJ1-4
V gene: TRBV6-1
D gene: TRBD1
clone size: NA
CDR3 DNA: TGTGCCAGCAGTCCGACAGGGACCGGTGAAAAACTGTTTTTT
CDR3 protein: CASSPTGTGEKLFF

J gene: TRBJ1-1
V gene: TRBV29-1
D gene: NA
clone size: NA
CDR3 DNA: TGCAGCGTTGCCGAAACGACAGGCCAGTTTAACACTGAAGCTTTCTTT
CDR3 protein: CSVAETTGQFNTEAFF

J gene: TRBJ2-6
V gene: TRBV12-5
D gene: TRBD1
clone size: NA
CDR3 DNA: TGTGCTAGTGGGTATACGGGACAGGGAACAGGGGCCAACGTCCTGACTTTC
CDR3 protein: CASGYTGQGTGANVLTF

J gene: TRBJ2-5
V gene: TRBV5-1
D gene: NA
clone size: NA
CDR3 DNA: TGCGCCAGCAGCTTGGCTCTACTCGTGGGAGATATGGAGACCCAGTACTTC
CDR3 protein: CASSLALLVGDMETQYF

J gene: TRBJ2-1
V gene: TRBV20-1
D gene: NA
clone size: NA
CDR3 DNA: TGCAGTGCTGCTGTCTCAGCGGGCCCCTACAATGAGCAGTTCTTC
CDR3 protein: CSAAVSAGPYNEQFF

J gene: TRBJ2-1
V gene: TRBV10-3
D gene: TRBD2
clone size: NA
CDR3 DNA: TGTGCCACCGAAGGGACTAGGAAGGGCAATGAGCAGTTCTTC
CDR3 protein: CATEGTRKGNEQFF

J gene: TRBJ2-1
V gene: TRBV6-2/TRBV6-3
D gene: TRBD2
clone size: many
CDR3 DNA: TGTGCCAGTTGGGGGGGGGAGCAGTTCTTC
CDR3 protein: CASWGGEQFF

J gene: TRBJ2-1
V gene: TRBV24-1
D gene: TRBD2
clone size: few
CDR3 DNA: TGTGCCACCAAAGCGGGGGGGTACAATGAGCAGTTCTTC
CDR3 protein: CATKAGGYNEQFF

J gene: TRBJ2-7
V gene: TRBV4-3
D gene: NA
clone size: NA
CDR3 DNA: TGCGCCAGCAGCCAAGATACGAAGACAAAGTGGGACTACGAGCAGTACTTC
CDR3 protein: CASSQDTKTKWDYEQYF

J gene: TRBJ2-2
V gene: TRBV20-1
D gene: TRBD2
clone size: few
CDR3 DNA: TGCAGTGCTACCCCTACGAGCGGGGGAATTTCCGGGGAGCTGTTTTTT
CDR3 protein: CSATPTSGGISGELFF

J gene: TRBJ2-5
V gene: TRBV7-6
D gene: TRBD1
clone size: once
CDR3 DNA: TGTGCCAGCAGTCCGGGACAGGCTTTTGGGACCCAGTACTTC
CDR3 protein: CASSPGQAFGTQYF

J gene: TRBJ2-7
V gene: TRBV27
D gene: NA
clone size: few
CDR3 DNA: TGTGCCAGCAGTTTAAGGTCAACCAGGACGGGATACTTCCACGAGCAGTACTTC
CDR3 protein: CASSLRSTRTGYFHEQYF

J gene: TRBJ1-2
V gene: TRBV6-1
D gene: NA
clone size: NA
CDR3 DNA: TGTGCCAGCAGTCTCGTGAGGGAAGGCTACACCTTC
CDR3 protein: CASSLVREGYTF

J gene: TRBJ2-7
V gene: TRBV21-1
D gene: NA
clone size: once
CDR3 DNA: TGTGCCAGCAACTTAAAGGCGGGACTAGACTACGGTCGGACCTACGAGCAGTACTTC
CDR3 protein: CASNLKAGLDYGRTYEQYF